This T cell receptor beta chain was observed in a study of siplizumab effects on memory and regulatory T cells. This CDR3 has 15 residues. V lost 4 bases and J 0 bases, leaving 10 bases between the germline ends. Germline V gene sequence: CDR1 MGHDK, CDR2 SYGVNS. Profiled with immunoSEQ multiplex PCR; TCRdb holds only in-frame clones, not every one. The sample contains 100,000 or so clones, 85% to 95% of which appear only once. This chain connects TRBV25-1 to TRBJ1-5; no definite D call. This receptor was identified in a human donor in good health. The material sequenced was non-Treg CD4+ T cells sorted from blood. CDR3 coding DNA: TGTGCCAGCAGTGCGGGGATCTATAGCAATCAGCCCCAGCATTTT. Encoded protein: CASSAGIYSNQPQHF.